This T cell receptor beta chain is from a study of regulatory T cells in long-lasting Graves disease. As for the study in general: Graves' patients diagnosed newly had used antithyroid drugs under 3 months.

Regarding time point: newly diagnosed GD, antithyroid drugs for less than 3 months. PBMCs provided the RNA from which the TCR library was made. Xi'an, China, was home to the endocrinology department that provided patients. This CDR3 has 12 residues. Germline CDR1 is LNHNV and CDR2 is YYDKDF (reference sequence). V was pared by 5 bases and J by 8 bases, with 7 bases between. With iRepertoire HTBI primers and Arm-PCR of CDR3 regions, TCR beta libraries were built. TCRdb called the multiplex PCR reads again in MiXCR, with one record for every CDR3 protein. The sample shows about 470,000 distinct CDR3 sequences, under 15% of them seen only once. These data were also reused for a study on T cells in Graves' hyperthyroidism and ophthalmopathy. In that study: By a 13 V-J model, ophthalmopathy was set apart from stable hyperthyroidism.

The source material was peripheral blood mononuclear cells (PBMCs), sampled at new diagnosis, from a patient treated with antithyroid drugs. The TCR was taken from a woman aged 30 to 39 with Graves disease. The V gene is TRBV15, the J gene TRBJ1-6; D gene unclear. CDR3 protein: CATSPGDSPLHF. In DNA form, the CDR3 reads TGTGCCACCAGCCCCGGTGATTCACCCCTCCACTTT.